The 23 T cell receptor beta chains listed next were all sequenced from one sample in a study of OX40 agonist ivuxolimab in advanced cancers. Clones were sequenced by immunoSEQ multiplex PCR, and TCRdb holds only the in-frame ones, with some missing. The data contain tens of thousands of clones, roughly four fifths of them singletons. Source: CD4+ or CD8+ T cells sorted from blood, taken in a trial of the OX40 agonist ivuxolimab. The receptors here all came from an adult with an advanced solid tumor such as melanoma, head and neck, liver or kidney cancer.

The chain is built from TRBV5-1 and TRBJ2-4; 9 positions match TRBD2. The junction had 3 bases not matched to a gene; V was cut back by 7 bases and J by 1 base. This CDR3 is built from 14 residues. CDR1 and CDR2 from the germline V gene are SGHRS and YFSETQ. The CDR3 coding sequence is TGCGCCAGCGCGGGGGGGCGGGCCAAAAACATTCAGTACTTC. Translating it yields CASAGGRAKNIQYF.

The chain carries TRBV6-5 and TRBJ2-7; D gene ambiguous. This CDR3 spans 12 amino acids. Germline CDR1 is MNHEY and CDR2 is SVGAGI. The germline V and J ends were trimmed by 6 bases and 6 bases, with 12 bases remaining between them. Here the CDR3 reads CASSANVGEQYF. In DNA, the CDR3 is TGTGCCAGCAGCGCCAACGTGGGCGAGCAGTACTTC.

This CDR3 is CASSLGPGLAGGRLGEQFF. DNA of the CDR3: TGTGCCAGCAGCTTAGGTCCGGGACTAGCGGGAGGGCGGTTGGGGGAGCAGTTCTTC. The chain is built from TRBV11-3 and TRBJ2-1; 16 nucleotides align to TRBD2. V shed 1 base and J 10 bases; nucleotides not matched to a gene: 13. The CDR3 runs 19 residues. The germline V gene encodes CDR1 SGHNT and CDR2 YENEEA. Filled out from reference TRBV11-3 and TRBJ2-1, the complete variable domain reads EAGVVQSPRYKIIEKKQPVAFWCNPISGHNTLYWYLQNLGQGPELLIRYENEEAVDDSQLPKDRFSAERLKGVDSTLKIQPAELGDSAVYLCASSLGPGLAGGRLGEQFFGPGTRLTVL.

The chain links TRBV11-2 to TRBJ2-5, with TRBD2 matching 11 bases. The end of the DNA aligns better with TRBJ2-7, so the J call may be wrong. The V gene's germline CDR1 is SGHAT and CDR2 FQNNGV. This CDR3 contains 15 residues. CDR3 residues: CASSWTSGYGSEQYF. CDR3 coding DNA: TGTGCCAGCAGCTGGACTAGCGGGTACGGGTCCGAGCAGTACTTC.

This chain uses TRBV28 with TRBJ1-2, with 7 nucleotides matching TRBD1. Germline CDR1 reads MDHEN; CDR2 reads SYDVKM. Trimming removed 3 bases from V and 0 bases from J; junction bases left unmatched: 7. This CDR3 spans 16 amino acids. The CDR3 protein is CASSLGRGPTNYGYTF. CDR3 DNA: TGTGCCAGCAGTTTGGGGAGGGGGCCTACTAACTATGGCTACACCTTC.

The CDR3 region is CSTSRTHEQYF. The CDR3 DNA reads TGCAGTACTTCCAGGACCCACGAGCAGTACTTC. The chain joins TRBV20-1 to TRBJ2-7; no reliable D call. The CDR3 has 11 residues. Trimming took off 8 bases at V and 5 bases at J, with 13 bases between the two ends. Germline CDR1 reads DFQATT; CDR2 reads SNEGSKA (reference sequence).

For this clone: Other nucleotide sequences from this sample produce the same CDR3. The chain couples TRBV29-1 to TRBJ1-5, with D possibly TRBD1 on 5 matching bases. Deletions cut 3 bases from V and 4 bases from J, with 10 bases between. Germline CDR1 reads SQVTM; CDR2 reads ANQGSEA. The CDR3 runs to 13 residues. CDR3 residues: CSVEGDSNQPQHF. In DNA form, the CDR3 reads TGCAGCGTTGAGGGGGACTCAAATCAGCCCCAGCATTTT.

The rearrangement uses TRBV11-2 and TRBJ1-2; 7 nucleotides match TRBD1. The CDR3 is 14 residues long. V was clipped by 5 bases and J by 3 bases; unmatched bases: 6. CDR1 and CDR2 from the germline V gene are SGHAT and FQNNGV. The CDR3 is CASSIRDSDYGYTF. CDR3 sequence (DNA): TGTGCCAGCAGCATAAGGGACAGCGACTATGGCTACACCTTC.

The gene calls are TRBV11-2 and TRBJ1-2, with D perhaps TRBD1 (5 bases). The V and J ends lost 5 bases and 7 bases respectively, with 20 bases between them. CDR3 length: 15 residues. Per the germline V gene, CDR1 is SGHAT and CDR2 is FQNNGV. CDR3 loop: CASSETDTRPSGYTF. In DNA form, the CDR3 reads TGTGCCAGCAGCGAGACGGACACGAGACCGAGTGGCTACACCTTC.

The rearrangement joins TRBV7-8 to TRBJ2-1; D unresolved. Per germline, CDR1 SGHVS and CDR2 FQNEAQ. The CDR3 runs 13 residues. Trimming took 1 base from V and 5 from J, leaving 6 bases between them. The DNA of the CDR3 is TGTGCCAGCAGCTTAGAGGAGCACAATGAGCAGTTCTTC. Translation gives CASSLEEHNEQFF.

The chain joins TRBV6-4 to TRBJ2-7; no clear D. The CDR3 contains 12 residues. CDR1 is MRHNA, CDR2 SNTAGT, per germline. Trimming took off 4 bases at V and 3 bases at J, with 7 bases between the two ends. Here the CDR3 reads CASSVKGYEQYF. CDR3 nucleotide sequence: TGTGCCAGCAGTGTAAAAGGCTACGAGCAGTACTTC.

This chain joins TRBV9 and TRBJ2-2, with 9 bases matching TRBD1. Germline values: CDR1 SGDLS, CDR2 YYNGEE. Trimming at V came to 4 bases and at J to 3 bases, leaving 4 bases not matched to a gene. The length of the CDR3 is 15 residues. DNA of the CDR3: TGTGCCAGCAGCCAGGGGGACAGGGACACCGGGGAGCTGTTTTTT. It codes for CASSQGDRDTGELFF.

The V and J genes are TRBV5-4 and TRBJ2-3, with TRBD1 matching 9 bases. The germline V gene encodes CDR1 SGHNT and CDR2 YYREEE (reference sequence). V dropped 4 bases and J dropped 4; count of bases not matched to a gene: 7. This CDR3 has 15 residues. The CDR3 spells CASSLIHRGPDTQYF. The DNA of the CDR3 is TGTGCCAGCAGCCTTATACACAGGGGGCCAGATACGCAGTATTTT.

The gene calls are TRBV28 and TRBJ1-5; 7 bases fit TRBD1. Germline lookup yields CDR1 MDHEN and CDR2 SYDVKM. Trimming at V came to 5 bases and at J to 4 bases, leaving 11 bases not matched to a gene. The length of the CDR3 is 16 residues. The chain's CDR3 is CASSPKQGHGNQPQHF. DNA of the CDR3: TGTGCCAGCAGTCCGAAACAGGGGCACGGAAATCAGCCCCAGCATTTT.

The chain links TRBV10-3 to TRBJ1-3; no reliable D call. CDR3 length: 16 residues. V lost 5 bases, J lost 1 base, and 15 bases lay in between. CDR1 is ENHRY and CDR2 is SYGVKD in the germline V gene. CDR3 loop: CAISKTELISGNTIYF. For the CDR3, the DNA is TGTGCCATCAGTAAAACGGAGCTGATATCTGGAAACACCATATATTTT.

This clone was picked up one time. The chain has TRBV10-1 and TRBJ1-1, with D unclear. Trimming removed 4 bases from V and 1 base from J, with 7 bases in between. This CDR3 contains 13 residues. From germline, CDR1 is WNHNN and CDR2 SYGVQD (reference sequence). For the CDR3, the DNA is TGCGCCAGCAGTGTACTTCCGAACACTGAAGCTTTCTTT. Amino acid sequence: CASSVLPNTEAFF.

This clone came up a few times. The V and J genes are TRBV7-9 and TRBJ1-2, with TRBD1 as a possible D gene (6 bases). The CDR3 contains 14 residues. The germline V gene encodes CDR1 SEHNR and CDR2 FQNEAQ (reference sequence). V lost 5 bases to trimming and J lost 4 bases, with 14 bases between them. The CDR3 here is CASSIEQGIYGYTF. The DNA of the CDR3 is TGTGCCAGCAGCATCGAACAGGGAATCTATGGCTACACCTTC.

The chain is built from TRBV9 and TRBJ2-3; D not certain. Germline loops: CDR1 SGDLS, CDR2 YYNGEE. CDR3 length: 13 amino acids. Trimming took 10 bases from V and 1 from J, leaving 13 bases between them. CDR3 nucleotide sequence: TGTGCCCGACGAGACCCACGCACAGATACGCAGTATTTT. Encoded protein: CARRDPRTDTQYF.

The sample holds a few counts of this clone. This CDR3 reads CASSLLVGSYEQYF. The CDR3 coding sequence is TGTGCCAGCAGCTTATTGGTCGGATCCTACGAGCAGTACTTC. The J gene is TRBJ2-7, the V gene TRBV7-2; no firm D call. CDR1 is SGHTA, CDR2 FQGNSA, per germline. The CDR3 is 14 residues long. Trimming shortened V by 2 bases and J by 1 base, and 9 bases separated the two germline ends.

This sequence joins TRBV19 and TRBJ1-2; the D gene is possibly TRBD1 (5 bases). The germline gives CDR1 LNHDA, CDR2 SQIVND (reference sequence). CDR3 length: 14 residues. V shed 9 bases and J shed 2 bases, with 16 bases lying between them. The CDR3 DNA reads TGTGCCAGCAACCCCGCGGGGCAGAACTATGGCTACACCTTC. It is translated as CASNPAGQNYGYTF.

The chain has TRBV19 and TRBJ2-2; TRBD1 is a possible D gene (5 bases). V was trimmed by 3 bases and J by 5 bases, leaving 7 bases between them. Per the germline V gene, CDR1 is LNHDA and CDR2 is SQIVND (reference sequence). This CDR3 contains 13 residues. CDR3 amino acids: CASSMSGTGELFF. The CDR3 DNA sequence: TGTGCCAGTAGTATGTCAGGGACCGGGGAGCTGTTTTTT.

This clone was seen just once. The V call is TRBV5-1, the J call TRBJ1-2, with TRBD1 as a possible D gene (5 bases). The V end was cut by 0 bases, the J end by 7 bases, with 13 bases between. The germline gives CDR1 SGHRS, CDR2 YFSETQ. The CDR3 has 14 amino acids. CDR3 in amino acids: CASSLDGGVGGYTF. The CDR3 DNA is TGCGCCAGCAGCTTGGACGGGGGGGTAGGTGGCTACACCTTC.

CDR3 region: CATSRDRAREETQYF. For the CDR3, the DNA is TGTGCCACCAGCAGAGATCGGGCCAGGGAAGAGACCCAGTACTTC. This chain uses TRBV15 with TRBJ2-5; tentative D call: TRBD1 (5 bases). Germline V gene data show CDR1 as LNHNV and CDR2 as YYDKDF (reference sequence). CDR3 size: 15 residues. Trimming pared 0 bases from V and 3 bases from J, leaving 11 bases between. The complete variable domain, with remaining parts taken from reference TRBV15 and TRBJ2-5, reads DAMVIQNPRYQVTQFGKPVTLSCSQTLNHNVMYWYQQKSSQAPKLLFHYYDKDFNNEADTPDNFQSRRPNTSFCFLDIRSPGLGDTAMYLCATSRDRAREETQYFGPGTRLLVL.